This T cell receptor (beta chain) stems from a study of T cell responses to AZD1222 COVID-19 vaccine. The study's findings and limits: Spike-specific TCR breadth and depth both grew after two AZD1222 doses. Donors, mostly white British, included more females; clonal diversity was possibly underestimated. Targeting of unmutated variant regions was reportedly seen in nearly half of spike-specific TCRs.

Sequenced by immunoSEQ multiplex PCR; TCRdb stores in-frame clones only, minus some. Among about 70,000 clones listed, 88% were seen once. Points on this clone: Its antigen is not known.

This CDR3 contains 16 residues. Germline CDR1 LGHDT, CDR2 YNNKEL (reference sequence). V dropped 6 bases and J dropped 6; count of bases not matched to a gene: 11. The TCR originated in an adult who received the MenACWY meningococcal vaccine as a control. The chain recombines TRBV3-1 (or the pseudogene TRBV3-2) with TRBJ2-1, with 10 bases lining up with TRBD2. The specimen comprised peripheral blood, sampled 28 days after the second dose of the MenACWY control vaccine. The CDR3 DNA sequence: TGTGCCAGCAGTCTAAGGGGTCAGCGGGGGGGCAATGAGCAGTTCTTC. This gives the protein CASSLRGQRGGNEQFF.